The 23 T cell receptor beta chains below come from one sample, sequenced in a study of blood T cell repertoires in COVID-19. The table came from immunoSEQ multiplex PCR; TCRdb's copy has only in-frame clones and leaves some out. The table shows about 63,000 clones, with roughly 80% occurring only once. Sequenced: PBMCs or T cells enriched from blood (not recorded which). The source is a woman aged 40 to 49 with acute COVID-19.

The V and J genes are TRBV28 and TRBJ1-1; D gene uncertain. With 3 bases removed from V and 1 base from J, the gap between germline ends came to 15 bases. The germline V gene encodes CDR1 MDHEN and CDR2 SYDVKM. The CDR3 covers 16 residues. The CDR3 spells CASSFPTVLPNTEAFF. In DNA, the CDR3 is TGTGCCAGCAGTTTTCCCACAGTTTTGCCGAACACTGAAGCTTTCTTT.

The V and J genes are TRBV6-6 and TRBJ2-1; D is possibly TRBD2 (6 bases). The CDR3 totals 13 residues. Germline assignment: CDR1 MNHNY and CDR2 SVGAGI (reference sequence). Trimming stripped 6 bases from V and 5 bases from J, with 11 bases between. CDR3 protein: CASSPRGNNEQFF. CDR3 bases: TGTGCCAGCAGCCCCCGCGGGAACAATGAGCAGTTCTTC.

The V and J genes are TRBV18 and TRBJ1-4; 8 bases line up with TRBD1. The junction had 13 bases not matched to a gene; V was cut back by 0 bases and J by 7 bases. Germline V gene data show CDR1 as KGHSH and CDR2 as LQKENI. This CDR3 is built from 18 residues. CDR3 sequence reads: CASSPPQPGGQASEKLFF. In nucleotides, the CDR3 is TGTGCCAGCTCACCACCGCAACCTGGGGGACAGGCTAGTGAAAAACTGTTTTTT.

The genes are TRBV29-1 and TRBJ1-4, with 7 positions matching TRBD1. Germline V CDR1 and CDR2: SQVTM, ANQGSEA. The CDR3 spans 16 residues. Unmatched junction bases numbered 11, after V lost 7 bases and J lost 0 bases. Here the CDR3 reads CSGRGGRGSTNEKLFF. The CDR3 DNA reads TGCAGCGGAAGAGGGGGCAGGGGATCAACTAATGAAAAACTGTTTTTT. Supplemented by reference TRBV29-1 and TRBJ1-4, the full variable domain reads SAVISQKPSRDICQRGTSLTIQCQVDSQVTMMFWYRQQPGQSLTLIATANQGSEATYESGFVIDKFPISRPNLTFSTLTVSNMSPEDSSIYLCSGRGGRGSTNEKLFFGSGTQLSVL.

There are a few counts of this clone. The rearrangement joins TRBV10-1 to TRBJ1-5; 7 bases align to TRBD1. Germline-derived CDR1 and CDR2 are WNHNN and SYGVQD (reference sequence). This CDR3 region has 16 residues. The junction had 13 bases not matched to a gene; V was cut back by 0 bases and J by 11 bases. CDR3 residues: CASSESGQGGLRAQHF. The DNA of the CDR3 is TGCGCCAGCAGTGAGTCCGGTCAGGGGGGTCTTCGGGCCCAGCATTTT.

The chain employs TRBV29-1 and TRBJ1-2; D perhaps matches TRBD1 (5 bases). The CDR3 has 17 residues. CDR1 is SQVTM, CDR2 ANQGSEA, per germline. V shed 0 bases and J shed 4 bases, with 21 bases lying between them. CDR3 loop: CSVEDWAGKVFGYGYTF. The CDR3 coding sequence is TGCAGCGTTGAAGATTGGGCAGGGAAAGTTTTTGGCTATGGCTACACCTTC.

This clone was seen a few times. The chain joins TRBV5-5 to TRBJ2-7; 7 nucleotides align to TRBD1. The CDR3 has 20 residues. V lost 4 bases to trimming and J lost 2 bases; unmatched junction nucleotides: 24. Germline lookup yields CDR1 SGHKS and CDR2 YYEKEE (reference sequence). The CDR3 spells CASSLTLSTHRDSVTYEQYV. The CDR3 region has the DNA TGTGCCAGCAGCCTGACCCTTTCCACCCACCGGGACAGTGTTACCTACGAGCAGTACGTC.

The chain links TRBV4-2 to TRBJ2-6, with 7 bases aligning to TRBD1. V lost 1 base to trimming and J lost 4 bases; unmatched junction nucleotides: 7. CDR3 length equals 17 residues. The germline V gene has CDR1 LGHNA and CDR2 YNFKEQ. DNA for the CDR3: TGTGCCAGCAGCCAAGGACAGGGAACTACCGGGGCCAACGTCCTGACTTTC. It encodes CASSQGQGTTGANVLTF.

V gene TRBV4-1 combines with J gene TRBJ2-1; 7 nucleotides align to TRBD1. Trimming removed 4 bases from V and 4 bases from J; junction bases left unmatched: 13. The CDR3 length is 17 residues. Per germline, CDR1 MGHRA and CDR2 YSYEKL. CDR3 sequence: CASSPNRGPSGYNEQFF. The CDR3 DNA reads as TGCGCCAGCAGCCCTAACAGGGGTCCCAGTGGGTACAATGAGCAGTTCTTC.

This clone was recorded once. The chain couples TRBV13 to TRBJ2-7; D remains ambiguous. The length of the CDR3 is 12 residues. Trimming left V 1 base short and J 2 bases short, with 3 bases between. The germline V gene encodes CDR1 PRHDT and CDR2 FYEKMQ (reference sequence). CDR3 sequence: CASSLVAYEQYF. The CDR3 bases are TGTGCCAGCAGCTTAGTCGCCTACGAGCAGTACTTC.

The chain joins TRBV7-9 to TRBJ2-1; maybe TRBD2 (6 bases). Germline V gene sequence: CDR1 SEHNR, CDR2 FQNEAQ (reference sequence). The CDR3 loop spans 12 amino acids. V lost 1 base, J lost 9 bases, and 7 bases lay in between. CDR3 nucleotides: TGTGCCAGCAGCTTAGACGGGGGTGAGCAGTTCTTC. Residues: CASSLDGGEQFF.

This chain joins TRBV7-2 and TRBJ1-1, with D possibly being TRBD1 (5 bases). V shed 1 base and J shed 5 bases, with 14 bases lying between them. This CDR3 is 15 amino acids long. Germline V gives CDR1 SGHTA, CDR2 FQGNSA. The CDR3 DNA reads TGTGCCAGCAGCTTAGGGCCTTGGGGGGAAACTGAAGCTTTCTTT. Translation: CASSLGPWGETEAFF.

This chain links TRBV6-4 with TRBJ2-1, with 7 bases that match TRBD1. Germline CDR1 reads MRHNA; CDR2 reads SNTAGT. The V segment lost 3 bases and the J segment 3 bases; nucleotides outside the gene matches: 5. This CDR3 has 15 amino acids. The CDR3 region is CASSDAGGIYNEQFF. CDR3 nucleotide sequence: TGTGCCAGCAGTGATGCAGGGGGTATCTACAATGAGCAGTTCTTC.

The genes are TRBV27 and TRBJ1-5; D uncertain. The V gene lost 5 bases and the J gene lost 3 bases, with 5 bases spanning the gap. Per germline, CDR1 MNHEY and CDR2 SMNVEV (reference sequence). The CDR3 covers 12 residues. The CDR3: CASSTPNQPQHF. CDR3 DNA: TGTGCCAGCAGTACACCCAATCAGCCCCAGCATTTT.

Written as DNA, the CDR3 is TGCAGTGCTAGTTATTTAGCGGTTAGCACAGATACGCAGTATTTT. Amino acid sequence: CSASYLAVSTDTQYF. This rearrangement joins TRBV20-1 to TRBJ2-3, with D maybe TRBD2 (6 bases). V dropped 3 bases and J dropped 0 bases, with 13 bases sitting between them. The CDR3 has 15 amino acids. Germline V gene sequence: CDR1 DFQATT, CDR2 SNEGSKA (reference sequence).

The chain uses TRBV28 and TRBJ1-5, with 8 bases identical to TRBD1. V dropped 5 bases and J dropped 0; count of bases not matched to a gene: 0. This CDR3 is 14 amino acids long. Germline V gives CDR1 MDHEN, CDR2 SYDVKM. The CDR3 reads CASSTGGSNQPQHF. CDR3 coding DNA: TGTGCCAGCAGTACAGGGGGTAGCAATCAGCCCCAGCATTTT.

V usage is TRBV24-1 and J usage is TRBJ2-5; D is unresolved. CDR1 and CDR2 (germline): KGHDR, SFDVKD. V lost 5 bases and J 1 base, leaving 13 bases between the germline ends. CDR3 size: 15 residues. The CDR3 region is CATSADAATQETQYF. The DNA for the CDR3 is TGTGCCACCAGTGCCGACGCGGCGACCCAAGAGACCCAGTACTTC.

This clone was seen a single time. This rearrangement joins TRBV16 to TRBJ1-1; 9 bases line up with TRBD1. The CDR3 covers 15 residues. V dropped 7 bases and J dropped 4; count of bases not matched to a gene: 10. Germline V CDR1 and CDR2: KGHSY, FQNENV. Here the CDR3 reads CASTLGGQGGTEAFF. CDR3 DNA sequence: TGTGCCAGCACCCTGGGGGGACAGGGCGGCACTGAAGCTTTCTTT.

The rearrangement links TRBV6-5 to TRBJ1-2; 10 bases map to TRBD1. The CDR3 length is 15 residues. The V gene's germline CDR1 is MNHEY and CDR2 SVGAGI. V lost 7 bases to trimming and J lost 7 bases; unmatched junction nucleotides: 12. CDR3 nucleotides: TGTGCCAGCATGGGCCACGGGACAGGGGCCTCTGGCTACACCTTC. The encoded protein is CASMGHGTGASGYTF.

Comment on this clone: Other DNA sequences from this sample encode an identical CDR3 as well. The rearrangement links TRBV7-9 to TRBJ2-6; D perhaps matches TRBD1 (5 bases). Germline values: CDR1 SEHNR, CDR2 FQNEAQ (reference sequence). V was cut by 0 bases and J by 1 base, with 7 bases left in between. CDR3 length equals 16 residues. The CDR3 spells CASSLAQGSGANVLTF. CDR3 DNA: TGTGCCAGCAGCTTAGCTCAGGGATCTGGGGCCAACGTCCTGACTTTC.

J is TRBJ2-1 and V is TRBV11-2, with 7 bases that match TRBD2. CDR3 length: 15 residues. Per germline, CDR1 SGHAT and CDR2 FQNNGV. Unmatched junction bases numbered 10, after V lost 7 bases and J lost 4 bases. The CDR3 here is CASTLTGGGYNEQFF. CDR3 nucleotide sequence: TGTGCCAGCACTCTCACGGGGGGTGGATACAATGAGCAGTTCTTC.

This chain uses TRBV28 with TRBJ1-5; 7 bases align to TRBD1. Germline V gives CDR1 MDHEN, CDR2 SYDVKM. Trimming removed 6 bases from V and 4 bases from J; junction bases left unmatched: 6. This CDR3 region has 14 residues. The CDR3 region is CASRPSGGNQPQHF. The CDR3 nucleotides read TGTGCCAGCAGACCGTCAGGGGGTAATCAGCCCCAGCATTTT.

V and J are TRBV15 and TRBJ2-3, with 11 bases identical to TRBD2. J was trimmed by 2 bases and V by 6 bases; bases with no gene match: 7. The CDR3 extends over 16 amino acids. The V gene's germline CDR1 is LNHNV and CDR2 YYDKDF (reference sequence). The CDR3 reads CATSTTSGGFTDTQYF. CDR3 nucleotide sequence: TGTGCCACCAGTACCACTAGCGGGGGATTCACAGATACGCAGTATTTT.